This T cell receptor beta chain was captured in a study of blood T cell repertoires in COVID-19. Overall study context: Italy, Spain and the United States were the sources of the convalescent and acute COVID-19 samples. The analysed material was cDNA or gDNA that came from T cells, B-cell-depleted T cells, or PBMCs.

The sample holds a few counts of this clone. Per the original data handling: Scientists estimated how many nucleated cells there were by amplifying reference gene primers. The method was immunoSEQ multiplex PCR; TCRdb's version includes in-frame clones alone and lacks a portion of them. V, J and clone size are those of that table, while D and trimming were read from the DNA. The table has roughly 45,000 clones, more than 65% seen once; the top ten hold roughly a quarter. The CDR3 has 11 amino acids. V lost 1 base to trimming and J lost 6 bases, with 7 bases between them. CDR1 and CDR2 (germline): DFQATT, SNEGSKA (reference sequence).

The chain carries TRBV20-1 and TRBJ2-7; weak D call: TRBD2 (5 bases). The sequencing sample was made of peripheral blood. The origin of this receptor is a woman aged 55-70 years with acute or convalescent COVID-19. This CDR3 is CSARAGIEQYF. CDR3 in DNA: TGCAGTGCTAGAGCGGGGATCGAGCAGTACTTC.